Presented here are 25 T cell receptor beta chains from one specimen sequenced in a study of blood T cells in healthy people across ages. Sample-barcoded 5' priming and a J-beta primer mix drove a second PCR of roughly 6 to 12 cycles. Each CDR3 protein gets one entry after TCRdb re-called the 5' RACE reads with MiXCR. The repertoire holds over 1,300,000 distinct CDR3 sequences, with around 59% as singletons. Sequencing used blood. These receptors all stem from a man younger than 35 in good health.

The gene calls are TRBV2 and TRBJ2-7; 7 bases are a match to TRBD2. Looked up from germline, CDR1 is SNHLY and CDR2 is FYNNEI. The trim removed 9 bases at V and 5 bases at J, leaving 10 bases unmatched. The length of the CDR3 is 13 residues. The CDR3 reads CASPGLRSHEQYF. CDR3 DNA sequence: TGTGCCAGTCCGGGACTAAGGTCCCACGAGCAGTACTTC. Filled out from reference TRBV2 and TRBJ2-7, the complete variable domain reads EPEVTQTPSHQVTQMGQEVILRCVPISNHLYFYWYRQILGQKVEFLVSFYNNEISEKSEIFDDQFSVERPDGSNFTLKIRSTKLEDSAMYFCASPGLRSHEQYFGPGTRLTVT.

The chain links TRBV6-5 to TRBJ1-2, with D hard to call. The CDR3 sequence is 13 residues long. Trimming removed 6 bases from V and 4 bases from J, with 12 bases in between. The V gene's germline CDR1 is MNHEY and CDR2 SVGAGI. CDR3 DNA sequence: TGTGCCAGCAGGGACGGACGGTCCTATGGCTACACCTTC. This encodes CASRDGRSYGYTF.

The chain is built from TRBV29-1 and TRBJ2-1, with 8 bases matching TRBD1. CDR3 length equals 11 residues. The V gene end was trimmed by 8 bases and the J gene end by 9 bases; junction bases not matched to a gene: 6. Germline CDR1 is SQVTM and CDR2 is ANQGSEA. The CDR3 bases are TGCAGCCTAGGACAGGGAAGTGAGCAGTTCTTC. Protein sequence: CSLGQGSEQFF.

The CDR3 bases are TGTGCCAGCAGCTACGGACTGAAGAACGGGGAGCTGTTTTTT. As protein: CASSYGLKNGELFF. J is TRBJ2-2 and V is TRBV11-1; D may be TRBD2 (5 bases). Germline V gene sequence: CDR1 SGHAT, CDR2 FQDESV (reference sequence). V lost 4 bases and J lost 7, with 13 bases in between. The CDR3 totals 14 residues.

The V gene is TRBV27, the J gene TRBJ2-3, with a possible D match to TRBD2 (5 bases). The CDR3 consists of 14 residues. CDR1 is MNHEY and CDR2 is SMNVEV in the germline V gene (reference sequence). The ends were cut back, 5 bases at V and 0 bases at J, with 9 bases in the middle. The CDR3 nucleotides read TGTGCCAGCAGTGAGGAGGCTAGCACAGATACGCAGTATTTT. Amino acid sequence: CASSEEASTDTQYF.

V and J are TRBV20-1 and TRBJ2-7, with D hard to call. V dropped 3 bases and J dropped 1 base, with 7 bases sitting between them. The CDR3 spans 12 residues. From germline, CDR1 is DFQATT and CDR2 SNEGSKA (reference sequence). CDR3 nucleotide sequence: TGCAGTGCTAGCGACAATTCCTACGAGCAGTACTTC. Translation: CSASDNSYEQYF.

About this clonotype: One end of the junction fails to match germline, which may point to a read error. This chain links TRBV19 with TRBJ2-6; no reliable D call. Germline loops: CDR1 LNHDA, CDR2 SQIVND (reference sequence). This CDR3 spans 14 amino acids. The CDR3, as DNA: TGTGCCAGTAGCCAGAGCTCTGGGGTCAACGTCCTGACTTTC. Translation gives CASSQSSGVNVLTF.

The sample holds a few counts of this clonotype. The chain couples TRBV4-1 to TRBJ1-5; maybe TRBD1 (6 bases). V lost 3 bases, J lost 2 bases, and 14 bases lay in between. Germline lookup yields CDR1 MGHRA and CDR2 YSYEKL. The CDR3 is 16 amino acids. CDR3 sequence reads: CASSQGAGRRNQPQHF. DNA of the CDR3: TGCGCCAGCAGCCAGGGGGCAGGGAGGCGCAATCAGCCCCAGCATTTT.

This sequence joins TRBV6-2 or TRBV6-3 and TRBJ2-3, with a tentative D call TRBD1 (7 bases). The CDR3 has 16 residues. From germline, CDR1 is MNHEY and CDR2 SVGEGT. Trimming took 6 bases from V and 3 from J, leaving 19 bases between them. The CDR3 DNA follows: TGTGCCAGCAGCCAACACCTGACAGGGAGGACAGATACGCAGTATTTT. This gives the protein CASSQHLTGRTDTQYF.

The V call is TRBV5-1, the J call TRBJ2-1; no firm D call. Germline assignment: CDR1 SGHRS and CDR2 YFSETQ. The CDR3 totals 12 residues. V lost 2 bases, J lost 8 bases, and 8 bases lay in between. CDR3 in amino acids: CASSFDGYEQFF. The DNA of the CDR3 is TGCGCCAGCAGCTTCGACGGATATGAGCAGTTCTTC.

As DNA, the CDR3 is TGCGCCAGCAGCTTGCCCGGGGATAGCGAAAAACTGTTTTTT. Its translation is CASSLPGDSEKLFF. This chain joins TRBV5-1 and TRBJ1-4; D ambiguous. Trimming took off 1 base at V and 8 bases at J, with 12 bases between the two ends. The germline V gene encodes CDR1 SGHRS and CDR2 YFSETQ. The CDR3 spans 14 residues.

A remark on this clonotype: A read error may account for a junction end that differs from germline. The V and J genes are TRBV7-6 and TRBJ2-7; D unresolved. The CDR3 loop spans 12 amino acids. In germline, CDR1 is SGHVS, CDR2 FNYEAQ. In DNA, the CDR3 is TGTGCCAGCAGCTCCCTATCCTTCGAGCAGTACTTC. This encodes CASSSLSFEQYF.

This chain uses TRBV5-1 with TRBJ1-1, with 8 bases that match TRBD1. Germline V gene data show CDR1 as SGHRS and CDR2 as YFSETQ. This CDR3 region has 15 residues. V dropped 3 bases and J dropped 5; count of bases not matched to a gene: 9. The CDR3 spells CASSSGQGSLTEAFF. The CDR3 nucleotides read TGCGCCAGCAGCTCAGGACAGGGTTCTTTAACTGAAGCTTTCTTT.

The CDR3 nucleotides read TGTGCCAGCAGTGACCATCTAGGACCTGAGCAGTTCTTC. Translated, it gives CASSDHLGPEQFF. The V gene is TRBV6-5, the J gene TRBJ2-1; no reliable D call. Per germline, CDR1 MNHEY and CDR2 SVGAGI. Trimming took 5 bases from V and 9 from J, leaving 14 bases between them. This CDR3 has 13 residues.

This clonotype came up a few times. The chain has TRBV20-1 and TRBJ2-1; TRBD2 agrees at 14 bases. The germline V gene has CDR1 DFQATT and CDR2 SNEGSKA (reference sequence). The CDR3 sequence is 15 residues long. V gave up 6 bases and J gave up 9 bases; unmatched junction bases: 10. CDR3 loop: CSAPRGLAGASEQFF. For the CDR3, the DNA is TGCAGTGCACCGAGGGGACTAGCGGGAGCATCTGAGCAGTTCTTC.

The CDR3 DNA is TGTGCCATCAGGGACGGACAAGAGACCCAGTACTTC. Translating it yields CAIRDGQETQYF. The rearrangement uses TRBV10-3 and TRBJ2-5; no clear D gene. The germline V gene encodes CDR1 ENHRY and CDR2 SYGVKD. V was trimmed by 6 bases and J by 2 bases, leaving 7 bases between them. This CDR3 comprises 12 residues.

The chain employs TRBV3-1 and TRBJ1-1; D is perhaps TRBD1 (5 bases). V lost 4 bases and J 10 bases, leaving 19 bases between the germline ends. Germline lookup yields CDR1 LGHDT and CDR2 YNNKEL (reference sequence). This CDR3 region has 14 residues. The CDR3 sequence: CASSPQPWTSGAFF. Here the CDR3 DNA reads TGTGCCAGCAGCCCACAACCGTGGACATCGGGAGCTTTCTTT.

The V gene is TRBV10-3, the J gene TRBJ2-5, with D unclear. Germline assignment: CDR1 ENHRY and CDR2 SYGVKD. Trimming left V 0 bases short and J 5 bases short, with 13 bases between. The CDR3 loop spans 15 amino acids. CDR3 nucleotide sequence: TGTGCCATCAGTGAGTCCGGAGTCATTCGGGAGACCCAGTACTTC. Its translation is CAISESGVIRETQYF.

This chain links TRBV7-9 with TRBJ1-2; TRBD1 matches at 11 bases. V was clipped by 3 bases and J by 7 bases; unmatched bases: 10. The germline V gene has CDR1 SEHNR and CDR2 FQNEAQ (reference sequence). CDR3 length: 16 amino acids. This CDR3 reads CASSFWTGGARGGYTF. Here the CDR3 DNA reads TGTGCCAGCAGCTTTTGGACAGGGGGCGCAAGAGGTGGCTACACCTTC.

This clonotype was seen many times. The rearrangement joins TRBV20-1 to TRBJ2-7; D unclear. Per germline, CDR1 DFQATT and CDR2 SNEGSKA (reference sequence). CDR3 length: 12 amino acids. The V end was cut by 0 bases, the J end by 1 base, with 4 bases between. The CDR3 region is CSARDPSYEQYF. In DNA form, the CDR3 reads TGCAGTGCTAGAGATCCGTCCTACGAGCAGTACTTC.

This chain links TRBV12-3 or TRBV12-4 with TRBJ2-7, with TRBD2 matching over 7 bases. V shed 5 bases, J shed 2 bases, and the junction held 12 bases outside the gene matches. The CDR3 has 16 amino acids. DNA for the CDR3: TGTGCCAGCAGTCACTGGGGGGGGTCCGCGGCCTACGAGCAGTACTTC. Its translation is CASSHWGGSAAYEQYF.

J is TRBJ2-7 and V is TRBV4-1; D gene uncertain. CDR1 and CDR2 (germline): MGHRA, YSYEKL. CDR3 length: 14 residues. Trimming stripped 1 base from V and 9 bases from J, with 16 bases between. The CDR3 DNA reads TGCGCCAGCAGCCAAGTTGGGCCAACCAACGGGCAGTACTTC. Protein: CASSQVGPTNGQYF.

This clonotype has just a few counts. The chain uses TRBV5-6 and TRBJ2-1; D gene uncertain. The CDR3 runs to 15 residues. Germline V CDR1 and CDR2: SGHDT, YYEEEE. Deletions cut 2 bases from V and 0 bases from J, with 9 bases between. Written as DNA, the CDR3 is TGTGCCAGCAGCTTCGTCTTGAGCTCCTACAATGAGCAGTTCTTC. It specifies CASSFVLSSYNEQFF.

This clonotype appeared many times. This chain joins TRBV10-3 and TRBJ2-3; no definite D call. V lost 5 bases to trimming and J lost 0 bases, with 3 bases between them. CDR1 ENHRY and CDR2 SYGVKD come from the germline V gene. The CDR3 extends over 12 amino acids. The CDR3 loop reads CAISPSTDTQYF. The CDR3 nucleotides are TGTGCCATCAGTCCTAGCACAGATACGCAGTATTTT.

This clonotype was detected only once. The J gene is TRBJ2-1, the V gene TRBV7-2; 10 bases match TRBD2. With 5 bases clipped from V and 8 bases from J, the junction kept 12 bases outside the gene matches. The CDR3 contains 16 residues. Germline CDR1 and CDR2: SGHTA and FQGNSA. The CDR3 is CASSIQSGRAVHEQFF. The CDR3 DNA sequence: TGTGCCAGCAGCATACAGAGCGGGAGGGCTGTTCATGAGCAGTTCTTC.